These 23 T cell receptor beta chains share one sample of origin, sequenced in a study of blood T cell repertoires in COVID-19. Clones were sequenced by immunoSEQ multiplex PCR, and TCRdb holds only the in-frame ones, with some missing. The sample contains about 190,000 clones, about 85% of which appear only once. Material for sequencing was peripheral blood. The receptors were sampled from a woman of 80 years or more with acute or convalescent COVID-19.

The chain uses TRBV19 and TRBJ2-6; D may be TRBD2 (5 bases). The CDR3 contains 14 residues. The germline V gene encodes CDR1 LNHDA and CDR2 SQIVND (reference sequence). The V end lost 8 bases, the J end lost 0 bases, and 8 bases lay between the germline ends. DNA of the CDR3: TGTGCCAGTGGGAGTGCCTCTGGGGCCAACGTCCTGACTTTC. Its protein is CASGSASGANVLTF. The full variable domain, in which reference TRBV19 and TRBJ2-6 provide the parts outside the CDR3, is DGGITQSPKYLFRKEGQNVTLSCEQNLNHDAMYWYRQDPGQGLRLIYYSQIVNDFQKGDIAEGYSVSREKKESFPLTVTSAQKNPTAFYLCASGSASGANVLTFGAGSRLTVL.

The chain uses TRBV28 and TRBJ1-5; 9 positions match TRBD1. The CDR3 consists of 14 residues. The germline CDR1 and CDR2 sequences are MDHEN and SYDVKM. Trimming took 6 bases from V and 6 from J; bases not matched to a gene: 6. CDR3 in DNA: TGTGCCAGCAGACCTACAGGGGGCGGTCAGCCCCAGCATTTT. Residues: CASRPTGGGQPQHF.

The CDR3 DNA follows: TGTGCCAGTAGTATAGGCCCTGGAGGGAGGACTGAAGCTTTCTTT. This gives the protein CASSIGPGGRTEAFF. The V and J genes are TRBV19 and TRBJ1-1, with D unclear. The CDR3 totals 15 residues. Trimming left V 1 base short and J 5 bases short, with 14 bases between. Germline CDR1 LNHDA, CDR2 SQIVND (reference sequence).

The chain is built from TRBV5-5 and TRBJ2-7; 8 bases are a match to TRBD1. The CDR3 is 16 residues long. V lost 4 bases to trimming and J lost 5 bases; unmatched junction nucleotides: 14. Per the germline V gene, CDR1 is SGHKS and CDR2 is YYEKEE (reference sequence). As DNA, the CDR3 is TGTGCCAGCAGCCCAGGGAGGAGGACAGGGATCCACGAGCAGTACTTC. Protein product: CASSPGRRTGIHEQYF.

The gene calls are TRBV5-1 and TRBJ2-1; 16 bases are shared with TRBD2. After removal of 3 bases from V and 1 base from J, the junction contained 7 bases not matched to a gene. This CDR3 region has 19 residues. Germline lookup yields CDR1 SGHRS and CDR2 YFSETQ. The CDR3 region is CASSSGLAGGPLSYNEQFF. The CDR3 DNA reads as TGCGCCAGCAGCTCGGGACTAGCGGGAGGGCCTTTGTCCTACAATGAGCAGTTCTTC.

This sequence joins TRBV5-1 and TRBJ2-1, with 7 bases identical to TRBD1. Germline loops: CDR1 SGHRS, CDR2 YFSETQ. The CDR3 sequence is 14 residues long. V dropped 4 bases and J dropped 8; count of bases not matched to a gene: 9. CDR3 sequence (DNA): TGCGCCAGCAGCCCCAGGGGGATTAAGGATGAGCAGTTCTTC. Translated: CASSPRGIKDEQFF.

This chain uses TRBV19 with TRBJ1-2; perhaps TRBD1 as D (5 bases). V was clipped by 11 bases and J by 2 bases, with 18 bases between them. From germline, CDR1 is LNHDA and CDR2 SQIVND (reference sequence). The length of the CDR3 is 14 residues. The CDR3 reads CAPGGGTGNYGYTF. The CDR3 DNA follows: TGTGCCCCGGGGGGGGGAACAGGCAACTATGGCTACACCTTC.

V and J are TRBV29-1 and TRBJ1-2; maybe TRBD1 (5 bases). This CDR3 is built from 14 residues. V lost 6 bases and J 3 bases, leaving 17 bases between the germline ends. The germline V gene has CDR1 SQVTM and CDR2 ANQGSEA. CDR3 in amino acids: CSVPRGRTYYGYTF. The CDR3 region has the DNA TGCAGCGTGCCTAGGGGCAGAACGTACTATGGCTACACCTTC.

This sequence joins TRBV7-9 and TRBJ2-1; TRBD2 matches at 8 bases. The CDR3 totals 19 residues. After removal of 2 bases from V and 4 bases from J, the junction contained 16 bases not matched to a gene. Germline V lookup: CDR1 SEHNR, CDR2 FQNEAQ (reference sequence). CDR3 loop: CASSLTGGSTSVGYNEQFF. CDR3 nucleotides: TGTGCCAGCAGCTTAACTGGGGGCTCGACTAGCGTTGGATACAATGAGCAGTTCTTC.

There are a few counts of this clone. V and J are TRBV18 and TRBJ1-2; 8 bases align to TRBD1. Per the germline V gene, CDR1 is KGHSH and CDR2 is LQKENI. Trimming at V came to 5 bases and at J to 5 bases, leaving 7 bases not matched to a gene. The length of the CDR3 is 14 residues. DNA for the CDR3: TGTGCCAGCTCAATCAGCAGACAGGGGTATGGCTACACCTTC. This sequence encodes CASSISRQGYGYTF.

The rearrangement links TRBV7-9 to TRBJ1-2; weak D call: TRBD1 (6 bases). The germline V gene encodes CDR1 SEHNR and CDR2 FQNEAQ (reference sequence). This CDR3 comprises 15 residues. The V and J ends lost 5 bases and 0 bases respectively, with 13 bases between them. CDR3 sequence reads: CASSLQGIPNYGYTF. CDR3 in DNA: TGTGCCAGCAGCCTACAGGGTATACCTAACTATGGCTACACCTTC.

The rearrangement joins TRBV4-2 to TRBJ2-1; a weak D match, TRBD2 (6 bases). The V end was cut by 3 bases, the J end by 8 bases, with 20 bases between. Germline-derived CDR1 and CDR2 are LGHNA and YNFKEQ. This CDR3 is 16 amino acids long. The CDR3 DNA follows: TGTGCCAGCAGCCATGGGTCGGCTAGCGTTGTGGATGAGCAGTTCTTC. It yields the protein CASSHGSASVVDEQFF.

The V call is TRBV6-2 or TRBV6-3, the J call TRBJ2-5; the match to TRBD1 covers 8 bases. V lost 5 bases to trimming and J lost 4 bases; unmatched junction nucleotides: 6. Per the germline V gene, CDR1 is MNHEY and CDR2 is SVGEGT. The CDR3 totals 14 residues. This CDR3 reads CASSTRQGRETQYF. The CDR3 DNA follows: TGTGCCAGCAGTACCCGACAGGGGAGAGAGACCCAGTACTTC.

This sequence joins TRBV21-1 and TRBJ1-5. TRBV21-1 is a known pseudogene. This CDR3 region has 18 residues. The CDR3 sequence: CASSKEGHGRDGNQPQHF. DNA of the CDR3: TGTGCCAGCAGCAAAGAAGGACACGGGAGGGATGGCAATCAGCCCCAGCATTTT.

The chain carries TRBV18 and TRBJ1-5, with no clear D. CDR1 is KGHSH and CDR2 is LQKENI in the germline V gene. CDR3 length: 14 residues. V was cut by 3 bases and J by 9 bases, with 15 bases left in between. The CDR3, as DNA: TGTGCCAGCTCACCTTGGGCAGAAAGTCGGCCCCAGCATTTT. Amino acid sequence: CASSPWAESRPQHF.

The J gene is TRBJ2-3, the V gene TRBV7-9; unclear D gene. V lost 5 bases, J lost 5 bases, and 5 bases lay in between. CDR3 size: 11 residues. Germline CDR1 reads SEHNR; CDR2 reads FQNEAQ (reference sequence). CDR3 nucleotide sequence: TGTGCCAGCAGCCCCATAGATACGCAGTATTTT. Residues: CASSPIDTQYF. Complete variable domain (other parts from reference TRBV7-9 and TRBJ2-3): DTGVSQNPRHKITKRGQNVTFRCDPISEHNRLYWYRQTLGQGPEFLTYFQNEAQLEKSRLLSDRFSAERPKGSFSTLEIQRTEQGDSAMYLCASSPIDTQYFGPGTRLTVL.

This sequence joins TRBV11-2 and TRBJ1-6; 8 nucleotides align to TRBD1. J gave up 13 bases and V 0 bases, and 8 bases lay outside the gene matches. The CDR3 extends over 15 amino acids. Germline CDR1 reads SGHAT; CDR2 reads FQNNGV. CDR3 sequence reads: CASSLDRDRLGPLHF. In DNA form, the CDR3 reads TGTGCCAGCAGCTTAGACCGGGACAGGCTCGGTCCCCTCCACTTT. The variable domain in full, completed from reference TRBV11-2 and TRBJ1-6, reads EAGVAQSPRYKIIEKRQSVAFWCNPISGHATLYWYQQILGQGPKLLIQFQNNGVVDDSQLPKDRFSAERLKGVDSTLKIQPAKLEDSAVYLCASSLDRDRLGPLHFGNGTRLTVT.

This chain connects TRBV7-2 to TRBJ1-2; TRBD1 agrees at 11 bases. Germline CDR1 SGHTA, CDR2 FQGNSA. The ends lost 5 bases at V and 7 bases at J; junction bases unmatched: 9. The CDR3 spans 15 residues. The CDR3 coding sequence is TGTGCCAGCAGCCCTATCACCGGACAGGGGGCTGGCTACACCTTC. This sequence encodes CASSPITGQGAGYTF.

Note on this clone: The same CDR3 arises from other DNA sequences in this sample as well. CDR3 region: CASTASGRVVPDTQYF. The CDR3 nucleotides are TGTGCCAGTACGGCTAGCGGGAGAGTGGTCCCAGATACGCAGTATTTT. This chain connects TRBV19 to TRBJ2-3, with 10 bases fitting TRBD2. CDR3 length: 16 amino acids. The ends lost 7 bases at V and 4 bases at J; junction bases unmatched: 11. The germline gives CDR1 LNHDA, CDR2 SQIVND (reference sequence).

The chain links TRBV19 to TRBJ2-2; 9 bases are shared with TRBD2. The CDR3 runs to 19 residues. The V gene's germline CDR1 is LNHDA and CDR2 SQIVND (reference sequence). With V trimmed by 4 bases and J by 2 bases, 14 bases remained unmatched. CDR3 loop: CASSTYRIRTSANTGELFF. The CDR3 DNA follows: TGTGCCAGTAGTACATACCGGATCCGGACTAGCGCAAACACCGGGGAGCTGTTTTTT.

The V and J genes are TRBV5-1 and TRBJ2-7; TRBD2 aligns across 9 bases. CDR1 is SGHRS, CDR2 YFSETQ, per germline. The length of the CDR3 is 16 residues. V shed 4 bases and J 1 base; nucleotides not matched to a gene: 9. The CDR3 DNA reads as TGCGCCAGCAGCCCCGGGGGAACTAGCGGGTCCTACGAGCAGTACTTC. Translating gives CASSPGGTSGSYEQYF.

The chain couples TRBV6-5 to TRBJ1-5; 7 nucleotides agree with TRBD1. The V gene end was trimmed by 8 bases and the J gene end by 5 bases; junction bases not matched to a gene: 12. The CDR3 length is 15 residues. Per germline, CDR1 MNHEY and CDR2 SVGAGI. CDR3 in DNA: TGTGCCAGCGTGGGTTCGACAGGGAACGATCAGCCCCAGCATTTT. The encoded protein is CASVGSTGNDQPQHF.

CDR3 region: CASRTSGYNEQFF. The DNA of the CDR3 is TGCGCCAGCAGGACTAGCGGCTACAATGAGCAGTTCTTC. The chain combines TRBV5-1 with TRBJ2-1, with 9 bases identical to TRBD2. Germline loops: CDR1 SGHRS, CDR2 YFSETQ. The CDR3 length is 13 residues. The V segment lost 5 bases and the J segment 3 bases; nucleotides outside the gene matches: 0.